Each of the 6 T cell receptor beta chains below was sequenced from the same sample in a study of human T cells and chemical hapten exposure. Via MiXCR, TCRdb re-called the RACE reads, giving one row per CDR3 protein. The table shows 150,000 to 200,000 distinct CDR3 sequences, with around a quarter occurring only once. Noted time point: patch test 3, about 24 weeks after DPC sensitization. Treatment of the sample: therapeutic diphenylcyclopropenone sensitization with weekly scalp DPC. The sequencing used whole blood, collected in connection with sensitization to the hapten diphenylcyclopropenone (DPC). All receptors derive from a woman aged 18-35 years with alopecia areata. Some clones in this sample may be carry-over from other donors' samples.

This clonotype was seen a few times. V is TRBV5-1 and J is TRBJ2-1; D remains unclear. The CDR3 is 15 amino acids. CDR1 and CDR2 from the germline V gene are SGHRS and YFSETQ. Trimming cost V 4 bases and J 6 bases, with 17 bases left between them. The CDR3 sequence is CASSPLLRAGNEQFF. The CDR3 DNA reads TGCGCCAGCAGCCCCCTCCTCCGGGCCGGCAATGAGCAGTTCTTC.

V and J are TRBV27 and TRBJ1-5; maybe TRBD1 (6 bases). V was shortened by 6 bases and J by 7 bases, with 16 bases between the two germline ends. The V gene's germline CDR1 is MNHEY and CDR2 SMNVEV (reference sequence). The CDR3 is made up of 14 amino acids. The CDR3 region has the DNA TGTGCCAGCAGGAGGACAGAATTCGGACAGCCCCAGCATTTT. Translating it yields CASRRTEFGQPQHF.

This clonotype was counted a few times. CDR3 residues: CASSFLGPGDQYF. In DNA, the CDR3 is TGTGCCAGCAGTTTTCTGGGTCCAGGGGATCAGTACTTC. The chain links TRBV12-3 or TRBV12-4 to TRBJ2-4, with D possibly matching TRBD1 (6 bases). There are 13 residues in the CDR3. V was pared by 3 bases and J by 12 bases, with 15 bases between.

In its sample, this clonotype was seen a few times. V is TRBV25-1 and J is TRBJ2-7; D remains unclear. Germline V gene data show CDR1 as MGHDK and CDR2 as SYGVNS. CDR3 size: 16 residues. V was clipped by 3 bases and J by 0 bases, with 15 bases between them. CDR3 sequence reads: CASSDPPGGSSYEQYF. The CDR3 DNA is TGTGCCAGCAGTGACCCTCCCGGCGGCAGCTCCTACGAGCAGTACTTC.

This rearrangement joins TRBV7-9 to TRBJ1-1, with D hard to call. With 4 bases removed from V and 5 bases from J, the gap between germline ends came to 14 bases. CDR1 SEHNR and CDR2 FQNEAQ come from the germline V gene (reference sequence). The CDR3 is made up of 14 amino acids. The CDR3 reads CASSSVYAPTEAFF. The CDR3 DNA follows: TGTGCCAGCAGCTCCGTTTACGCCCCGACTGAAGCTTTCTTT.

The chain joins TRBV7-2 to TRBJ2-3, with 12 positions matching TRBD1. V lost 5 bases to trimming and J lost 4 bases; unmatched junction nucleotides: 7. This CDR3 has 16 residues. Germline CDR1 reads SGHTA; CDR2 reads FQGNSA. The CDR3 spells CASSQGQGARSDTQYF. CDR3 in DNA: TGTGCCAGCAGCCAGGGACAGGGGGCGCGATCAGATACGCAGTATTTT. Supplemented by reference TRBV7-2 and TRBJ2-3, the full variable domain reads GAGVSQSPSNKVTEKGKDVELRCDPISGHTALYWYRQSLGQGLEFLIYFQGNSAPDKSGLPSDRFSAERTGGSVSTLTIQRTQQEDSAVYLCASSQGQGARSDTQYFGPGTRLTVL.